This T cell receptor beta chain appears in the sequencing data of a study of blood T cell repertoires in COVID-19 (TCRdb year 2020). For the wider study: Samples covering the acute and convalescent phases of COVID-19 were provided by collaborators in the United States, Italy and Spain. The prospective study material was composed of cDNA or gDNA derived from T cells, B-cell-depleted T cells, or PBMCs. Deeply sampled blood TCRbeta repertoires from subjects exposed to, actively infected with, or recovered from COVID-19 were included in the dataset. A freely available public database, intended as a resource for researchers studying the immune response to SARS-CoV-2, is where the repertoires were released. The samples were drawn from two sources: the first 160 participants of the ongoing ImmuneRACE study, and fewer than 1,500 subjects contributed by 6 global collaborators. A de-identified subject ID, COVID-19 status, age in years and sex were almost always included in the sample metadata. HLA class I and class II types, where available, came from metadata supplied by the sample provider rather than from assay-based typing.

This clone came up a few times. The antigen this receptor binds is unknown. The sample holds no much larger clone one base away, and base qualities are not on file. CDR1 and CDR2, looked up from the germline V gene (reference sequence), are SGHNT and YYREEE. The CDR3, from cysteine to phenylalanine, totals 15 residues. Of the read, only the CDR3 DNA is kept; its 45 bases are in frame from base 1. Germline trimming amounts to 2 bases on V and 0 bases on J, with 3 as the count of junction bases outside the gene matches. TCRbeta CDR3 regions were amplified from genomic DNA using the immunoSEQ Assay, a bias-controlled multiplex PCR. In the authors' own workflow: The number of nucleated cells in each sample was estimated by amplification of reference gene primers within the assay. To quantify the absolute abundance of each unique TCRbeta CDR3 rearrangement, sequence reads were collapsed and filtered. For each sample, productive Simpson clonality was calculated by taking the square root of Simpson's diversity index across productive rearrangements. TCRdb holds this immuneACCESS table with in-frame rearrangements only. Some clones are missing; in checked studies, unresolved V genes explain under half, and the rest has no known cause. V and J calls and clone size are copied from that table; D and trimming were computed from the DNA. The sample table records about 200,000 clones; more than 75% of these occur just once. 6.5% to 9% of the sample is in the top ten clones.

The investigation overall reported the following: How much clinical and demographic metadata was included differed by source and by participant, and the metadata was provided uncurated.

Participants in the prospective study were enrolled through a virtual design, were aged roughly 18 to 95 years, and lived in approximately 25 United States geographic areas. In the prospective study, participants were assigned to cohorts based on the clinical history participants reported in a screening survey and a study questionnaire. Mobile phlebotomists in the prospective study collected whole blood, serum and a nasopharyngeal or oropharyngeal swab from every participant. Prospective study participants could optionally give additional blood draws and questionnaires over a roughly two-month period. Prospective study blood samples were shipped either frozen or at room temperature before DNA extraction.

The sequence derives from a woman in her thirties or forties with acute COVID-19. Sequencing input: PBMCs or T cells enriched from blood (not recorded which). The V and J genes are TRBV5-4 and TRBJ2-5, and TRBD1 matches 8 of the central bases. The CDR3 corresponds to CASSFDRGYQETQYF. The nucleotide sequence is TGTGCCAGCAGCTTTGACAGGGGCTACCAAGAGACCCAGTACTTC.